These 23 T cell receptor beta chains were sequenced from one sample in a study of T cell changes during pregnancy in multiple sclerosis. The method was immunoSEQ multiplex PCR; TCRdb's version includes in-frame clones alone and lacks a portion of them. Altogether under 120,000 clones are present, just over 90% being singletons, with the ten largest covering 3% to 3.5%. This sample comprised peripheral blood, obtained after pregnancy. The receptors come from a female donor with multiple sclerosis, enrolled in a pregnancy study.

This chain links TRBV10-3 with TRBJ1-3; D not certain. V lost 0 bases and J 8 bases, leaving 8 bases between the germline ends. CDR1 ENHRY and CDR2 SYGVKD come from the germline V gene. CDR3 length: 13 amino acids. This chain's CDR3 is CAISESNGHTIYF. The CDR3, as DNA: TGTGCCATCAGTGAGTCGAATGGGCACACCATATATTTT.

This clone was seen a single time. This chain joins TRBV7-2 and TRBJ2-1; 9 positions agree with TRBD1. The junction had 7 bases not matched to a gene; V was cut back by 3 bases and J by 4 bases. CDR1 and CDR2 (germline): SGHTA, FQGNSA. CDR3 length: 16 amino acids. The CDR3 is CASSFSGTGTYNEQFF. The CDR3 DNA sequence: TGTGCCAGCAGCTTCTCCGGGACAGGGACGTACAATGAGCAGTTCTTC.

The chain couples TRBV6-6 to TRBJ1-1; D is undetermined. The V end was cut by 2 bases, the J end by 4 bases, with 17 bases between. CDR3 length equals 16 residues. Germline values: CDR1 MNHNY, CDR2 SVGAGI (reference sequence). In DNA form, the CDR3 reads TGTGCCAGCAGTTACGTTGGTACCCCTGAGGGCACTGAAGCTTTCTTT. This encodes CASSYVGTPEGTEAFF.

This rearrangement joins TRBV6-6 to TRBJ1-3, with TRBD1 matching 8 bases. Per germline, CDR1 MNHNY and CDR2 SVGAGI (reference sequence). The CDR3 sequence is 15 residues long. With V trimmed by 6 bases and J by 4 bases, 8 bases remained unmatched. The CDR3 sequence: CASRLDRGAGNTIYF. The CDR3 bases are TGTGCCAGCAGGCTTGACAGGGGAGCCGGAAACACCATATATTTT.

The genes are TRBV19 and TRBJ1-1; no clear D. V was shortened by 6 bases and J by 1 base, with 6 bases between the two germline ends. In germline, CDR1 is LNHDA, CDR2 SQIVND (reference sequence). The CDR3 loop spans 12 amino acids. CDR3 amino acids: CASRAGNTEAFF. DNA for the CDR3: TGTGCCAGTAGAGCCGGGAACACTGAAGCTTTCTTT.

The DNA of the CDR3 is TGTGCCAGCAGTTTCCAGGGGGGCTATGGCTACACCTTC. Translating gives CASSFQGGYGYTF. The gene calls are TRBV27 and TRBJ1-2; 7 bases align to TRBD1. Germline V gives CDR1 MNHEY, CDR2 SMNVEV (reference sequence). This CDR3 is built from 13 residues. The V gene end was trimmed by 3 bases and the J gene end by 4 bases; junction bases not matched to a gene: 2.

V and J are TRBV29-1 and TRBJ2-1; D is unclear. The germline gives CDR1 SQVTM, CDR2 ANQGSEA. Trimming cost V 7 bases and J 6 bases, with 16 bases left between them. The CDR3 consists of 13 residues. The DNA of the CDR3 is TGCAGCGGGAGACTGAACGCGTTCAATGAGCAGTTCTTC. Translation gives CSGRLNAFNEQFF.

CDR3 in DNA: TGTGCCAGCAGTGAAGGGCAGGGGGCGCACGAGCAGTACTTC. It codes for CASSEGQGAHEQYF. The rearrangement joins TRBV2 to TRBJ2-7; 8 bases line up with TRBD1. The CDR3 sequence is 14 residues long. V shed 1 base, J shed 5 bases, and the junction held 4 bases outside the gene matches. Germline V CDR1 and CDR2: SNHLY, FYNNEI.

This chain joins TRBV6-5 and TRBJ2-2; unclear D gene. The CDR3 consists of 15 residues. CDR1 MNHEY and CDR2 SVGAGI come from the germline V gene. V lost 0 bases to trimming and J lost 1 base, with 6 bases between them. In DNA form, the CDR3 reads TGTGCCAGCAGTTACTCCCGACTGAACACCGGGGAGCTGTTTTTT. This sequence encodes CASSYSRLNTGELFF.

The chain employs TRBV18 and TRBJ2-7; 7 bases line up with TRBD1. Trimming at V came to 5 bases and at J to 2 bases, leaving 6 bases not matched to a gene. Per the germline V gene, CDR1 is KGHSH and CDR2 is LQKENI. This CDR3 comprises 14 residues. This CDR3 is CASSNRQGTYEQYF. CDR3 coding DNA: TGTGCCAGCTCAAACAGACAGGGAACCTACGAGCAGTACTTC.

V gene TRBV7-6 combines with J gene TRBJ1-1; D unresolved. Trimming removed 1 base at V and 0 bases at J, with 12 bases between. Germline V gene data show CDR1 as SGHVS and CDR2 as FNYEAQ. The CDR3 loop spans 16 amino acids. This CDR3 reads CASSLGPPSLNTEAFF. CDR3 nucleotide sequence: TGTGCCAGCAGCTTAGGGCCTCCAAGTTTGAACACTGAAGCTTTCTTT.

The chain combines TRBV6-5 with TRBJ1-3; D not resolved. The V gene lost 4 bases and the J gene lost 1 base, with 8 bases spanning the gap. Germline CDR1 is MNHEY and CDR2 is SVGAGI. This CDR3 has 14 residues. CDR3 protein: CASSFAGSGNTIYF. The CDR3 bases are TGTGCCAGCAGTTTCGCGGGATCTGGAAACACCATATATTTT.

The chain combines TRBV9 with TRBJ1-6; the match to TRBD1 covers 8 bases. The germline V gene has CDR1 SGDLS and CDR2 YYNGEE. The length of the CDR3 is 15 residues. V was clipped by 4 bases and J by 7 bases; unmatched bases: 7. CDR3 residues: CASSPGQGYNSPLHF. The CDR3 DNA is TGTGCCAGCAGCCCAGGACAGGGCTACAATTCACCCCTCCACTTT.

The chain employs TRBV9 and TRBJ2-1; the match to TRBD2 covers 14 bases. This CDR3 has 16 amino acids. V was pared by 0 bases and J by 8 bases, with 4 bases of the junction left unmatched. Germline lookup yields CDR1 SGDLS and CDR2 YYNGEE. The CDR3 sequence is CASSVGGLAGDHEQFF. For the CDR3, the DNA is TGTGCCAGCAGCGTAGGGGGACTAGCGGGGGATCATGAGCAGTTCTTC.

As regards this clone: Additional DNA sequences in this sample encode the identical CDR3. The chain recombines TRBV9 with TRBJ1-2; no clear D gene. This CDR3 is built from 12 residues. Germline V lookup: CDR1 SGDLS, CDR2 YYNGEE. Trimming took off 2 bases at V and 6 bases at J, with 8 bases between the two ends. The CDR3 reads CASSVGAHGYTF. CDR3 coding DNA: TGTGCCAGCAGCGTGGGAGCTCATGGCTACACCTTC.

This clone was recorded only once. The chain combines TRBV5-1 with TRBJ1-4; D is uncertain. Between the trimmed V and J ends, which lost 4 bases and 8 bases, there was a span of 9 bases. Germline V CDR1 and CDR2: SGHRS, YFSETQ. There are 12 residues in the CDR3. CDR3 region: CASSPGSEKLFF. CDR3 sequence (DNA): TGCGCCAGCAGCCCGGGATCAGAAAAACTGTTTTTT.

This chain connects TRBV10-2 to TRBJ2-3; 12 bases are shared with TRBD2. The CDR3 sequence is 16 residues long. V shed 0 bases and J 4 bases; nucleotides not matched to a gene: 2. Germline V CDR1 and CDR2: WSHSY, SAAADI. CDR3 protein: CASSESLAGGADTQYF. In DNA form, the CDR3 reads TGCGCCAGCAGTGAGTCCCTAGCGGGGGGGGCAGATACGCAGTATTTT.

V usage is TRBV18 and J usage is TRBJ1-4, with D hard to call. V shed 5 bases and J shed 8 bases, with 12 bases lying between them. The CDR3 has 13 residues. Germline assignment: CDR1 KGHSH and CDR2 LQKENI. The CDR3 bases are TGTGCCAGCTCAAGGACTCGGACGGAAAAACTGTTTTTT. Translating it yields CASSRTRTEKLFF. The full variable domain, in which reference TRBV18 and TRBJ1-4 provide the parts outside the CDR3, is NAGVMQNPRHLVRRRGQEARLRCSPMKGHSHVYWYRQLPEEGLKFMVYLQKENIIDESGMPKERFSAEFPKEGPSILRIQQVVRGDSAAYFCASSRTRTEKLFFGSGTQLSVL.

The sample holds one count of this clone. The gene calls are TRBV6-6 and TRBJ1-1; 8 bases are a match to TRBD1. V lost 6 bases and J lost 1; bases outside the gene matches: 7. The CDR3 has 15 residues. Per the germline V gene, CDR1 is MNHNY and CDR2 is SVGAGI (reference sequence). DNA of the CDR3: TGTGCCAGCAGGCTCGACAGGGGCACGAACACTGAAGCTTTCTTT. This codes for CASRLDRGTNTEAFF.

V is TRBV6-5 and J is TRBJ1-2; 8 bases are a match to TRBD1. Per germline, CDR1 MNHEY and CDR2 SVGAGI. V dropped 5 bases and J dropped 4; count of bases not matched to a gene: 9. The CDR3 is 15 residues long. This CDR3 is CASSPERTGSYGYTF. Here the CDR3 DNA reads TGTGCCAGCAGTCCTGAACGGACAGGGAGCTATGGCTACACCTTC.

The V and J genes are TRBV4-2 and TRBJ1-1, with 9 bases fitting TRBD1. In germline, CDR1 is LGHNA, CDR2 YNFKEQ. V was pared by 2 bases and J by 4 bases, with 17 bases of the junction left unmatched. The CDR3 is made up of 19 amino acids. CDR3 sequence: CASSQSLGQGQVGSTEAFF. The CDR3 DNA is TGTGCCAGCAGCCAAAGCTTGGGACAGGGCCAGGTGGGAAGCACTGAAGCTTTCTTT.

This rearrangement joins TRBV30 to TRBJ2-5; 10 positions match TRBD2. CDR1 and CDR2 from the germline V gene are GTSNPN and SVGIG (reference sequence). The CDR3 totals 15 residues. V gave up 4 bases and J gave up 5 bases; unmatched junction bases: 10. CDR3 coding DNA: TGTGCCTGGAAGGTAGCGGGGGGACCCCATGAGACCCAGTACTTC. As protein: CAWKVAGGPHETQYF.

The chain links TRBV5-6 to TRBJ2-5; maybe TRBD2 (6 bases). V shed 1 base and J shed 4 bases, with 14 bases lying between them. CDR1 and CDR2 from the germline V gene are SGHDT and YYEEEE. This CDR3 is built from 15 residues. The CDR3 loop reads CASSLFGAGGETQYF. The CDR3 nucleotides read TGTGCCAGCAGCTTGTTCGGGGCCGGGGGAGAGACCCAGTACTTC.